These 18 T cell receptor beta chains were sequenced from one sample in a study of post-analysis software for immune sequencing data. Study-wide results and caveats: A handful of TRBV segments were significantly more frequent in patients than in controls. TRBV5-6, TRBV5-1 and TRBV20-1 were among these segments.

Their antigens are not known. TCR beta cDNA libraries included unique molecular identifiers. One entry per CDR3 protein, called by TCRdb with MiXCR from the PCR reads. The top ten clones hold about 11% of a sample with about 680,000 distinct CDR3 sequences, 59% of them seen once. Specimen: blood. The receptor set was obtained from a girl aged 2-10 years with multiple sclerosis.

This chain's CDR3 is CASSFPAGNEKLFF. CDR3 sequence (DNA): TGTGCCAGCAGCTTCCCCGCGGGTAATGAAAAACTGTTTTTT. The V and J genes are TRBV5-5 and TRBJ1-4, with D unclear. With 2 bases removed from V and 4 bases from J, the gap between germline ends came to 9 bases. Germline CDR1 is SGHKS and CDR2 is YYEKEE (reference sequence). This CDR3 is 14 amino acids long.

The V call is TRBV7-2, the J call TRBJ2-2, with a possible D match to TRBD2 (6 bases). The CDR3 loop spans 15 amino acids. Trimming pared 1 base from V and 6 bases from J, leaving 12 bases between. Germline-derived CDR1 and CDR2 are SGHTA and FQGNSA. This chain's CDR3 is CASSLGVGGPGELFF. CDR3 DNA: TGTGCCAGCAGCTTAGGTGTCGGGGGTCCCGGGGAGCTGTTTTTT.

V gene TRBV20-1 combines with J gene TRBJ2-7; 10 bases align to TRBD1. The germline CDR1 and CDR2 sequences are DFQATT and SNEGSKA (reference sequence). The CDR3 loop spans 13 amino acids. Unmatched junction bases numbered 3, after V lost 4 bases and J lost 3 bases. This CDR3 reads CSATGQGVYEQYF. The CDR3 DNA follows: TGCAGTGCTACCGGACAGGGGGTCTACGAGCAGTACTTC.

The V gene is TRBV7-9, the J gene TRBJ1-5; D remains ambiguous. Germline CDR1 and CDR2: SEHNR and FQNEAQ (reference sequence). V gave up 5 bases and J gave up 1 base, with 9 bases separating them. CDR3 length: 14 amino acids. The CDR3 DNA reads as TGTGCCAGCAGCCTCTCCCTGAGCAATCAGCCCCAGCATTTT. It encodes CASSLSLSNQPQHF.

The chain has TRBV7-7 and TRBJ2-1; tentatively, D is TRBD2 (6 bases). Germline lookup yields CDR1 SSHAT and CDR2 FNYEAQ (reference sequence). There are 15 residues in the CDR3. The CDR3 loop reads CASGPRVSSYNEQFF. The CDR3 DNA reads TGTGCTAGCGGCCCGCGAGTTAGCTCCTACAATGAGCAGTTCTTC.

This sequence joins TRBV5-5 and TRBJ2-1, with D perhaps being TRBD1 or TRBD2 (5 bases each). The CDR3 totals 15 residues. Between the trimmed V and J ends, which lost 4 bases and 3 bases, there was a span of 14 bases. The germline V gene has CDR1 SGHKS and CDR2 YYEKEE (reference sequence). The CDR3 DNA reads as TGTGCCAGCAGCCCCAACGGGACGGGCTACAATGAGCAGTTCTTC. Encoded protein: CASSPNGTGYNEQFF. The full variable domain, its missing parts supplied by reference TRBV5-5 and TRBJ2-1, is DAGVTQSPTHLIKTRGQQVTLRCSPISGHKSVSWYQQVLGQGPQFIFQYYEKEERGRGNFPDRFSARQFPNYSSELNVNALLLGDSALYLCASSPNGTGYNEQFFGPGTRLTVL.

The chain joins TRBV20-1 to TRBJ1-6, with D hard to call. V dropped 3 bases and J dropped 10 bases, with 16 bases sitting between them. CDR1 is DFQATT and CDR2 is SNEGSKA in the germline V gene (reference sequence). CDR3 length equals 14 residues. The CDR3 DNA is TGCAGTGCTAGGTACGCAGGAGGAACCTCACCCCTCCACTTT. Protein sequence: CSARYAGGTSPLHF.

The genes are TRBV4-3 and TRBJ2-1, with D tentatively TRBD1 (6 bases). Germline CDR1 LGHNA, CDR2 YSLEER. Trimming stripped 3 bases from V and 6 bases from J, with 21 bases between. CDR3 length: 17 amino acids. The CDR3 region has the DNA TGCGCCAGCAGCCAGGAGGACAGTTTCTCTTGGAGCAATGAGCAGTTCTTC. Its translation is CASSQEDSFSWSNEQFF.

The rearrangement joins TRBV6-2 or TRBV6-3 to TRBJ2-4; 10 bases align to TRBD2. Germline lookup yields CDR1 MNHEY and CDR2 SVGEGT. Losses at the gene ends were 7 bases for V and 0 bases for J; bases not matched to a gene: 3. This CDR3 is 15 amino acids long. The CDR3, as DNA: TGTGCCAGCACCCTAGCGGGAGAAGCCAAAAACATTCAGTACTTC. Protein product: CASTLAGEAKNIQYF.

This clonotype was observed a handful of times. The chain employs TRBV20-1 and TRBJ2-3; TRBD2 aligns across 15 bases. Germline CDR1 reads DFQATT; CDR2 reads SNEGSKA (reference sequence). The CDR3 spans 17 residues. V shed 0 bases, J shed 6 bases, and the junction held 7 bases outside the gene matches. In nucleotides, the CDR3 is TGCAGTGCTAGAGATTTCGCGGGACTAGCGGGAGGTGATACGCAGTATTTT. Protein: CSARDFAGLAGGDTQYF.

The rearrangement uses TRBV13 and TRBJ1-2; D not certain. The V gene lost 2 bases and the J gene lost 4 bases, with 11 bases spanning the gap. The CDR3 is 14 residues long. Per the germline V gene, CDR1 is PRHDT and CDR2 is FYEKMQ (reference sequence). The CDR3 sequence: CASSLISVTYGYTF. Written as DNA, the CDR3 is TGTGCCAGCAGCTTAATATCAGTGACCTATGGCTACACCTTC.

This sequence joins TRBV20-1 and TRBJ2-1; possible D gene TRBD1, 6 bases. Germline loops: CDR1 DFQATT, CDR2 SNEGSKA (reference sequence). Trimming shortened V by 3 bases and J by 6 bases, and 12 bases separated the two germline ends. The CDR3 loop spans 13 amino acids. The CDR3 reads CSARIQGGNEQFF. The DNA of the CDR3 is TGCAGTGCTAGGATCCAAGGGGGCAATGAGCAGTTCTTC.

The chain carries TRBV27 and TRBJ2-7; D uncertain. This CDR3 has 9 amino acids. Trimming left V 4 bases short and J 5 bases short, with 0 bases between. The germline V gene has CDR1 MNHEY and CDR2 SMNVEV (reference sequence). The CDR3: CASSYEQYF. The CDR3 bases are TGTGCCAGCAGTTACGAGCAGTACTTC.

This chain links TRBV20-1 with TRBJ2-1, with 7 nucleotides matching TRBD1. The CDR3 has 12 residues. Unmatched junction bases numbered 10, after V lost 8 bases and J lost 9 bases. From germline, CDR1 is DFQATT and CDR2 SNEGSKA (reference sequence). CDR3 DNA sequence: TGCAGTTCCCCGGGGACAGTGGGTGAGCAGTTCTTC. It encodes CSSPGTVGEQFF.

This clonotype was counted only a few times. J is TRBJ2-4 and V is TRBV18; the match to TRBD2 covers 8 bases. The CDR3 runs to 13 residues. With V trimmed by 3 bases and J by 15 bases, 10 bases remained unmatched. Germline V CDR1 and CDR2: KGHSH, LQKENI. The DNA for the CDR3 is TGTGCCAGCTCACCCTACCCCGGACTAGCTGGGTACTTC. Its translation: CASSPYPGLAGYF.

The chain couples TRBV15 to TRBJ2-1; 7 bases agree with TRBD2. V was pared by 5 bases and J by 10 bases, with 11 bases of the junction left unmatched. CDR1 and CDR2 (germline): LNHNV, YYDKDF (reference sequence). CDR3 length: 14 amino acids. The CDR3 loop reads CATSQNGGGREQFF. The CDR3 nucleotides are TGTGCCACCAGCCAAAATGGGGGGGGACGGGAGCAGTTCTTC.

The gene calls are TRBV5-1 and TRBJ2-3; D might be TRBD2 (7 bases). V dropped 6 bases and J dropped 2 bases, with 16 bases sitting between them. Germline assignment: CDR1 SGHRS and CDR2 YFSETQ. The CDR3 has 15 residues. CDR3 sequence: CASNKGGRPTDTQYF. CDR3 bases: TGCGCCAGCAACAAGGGGGGGCGCCCCACAGATACGCAGTATTTT.

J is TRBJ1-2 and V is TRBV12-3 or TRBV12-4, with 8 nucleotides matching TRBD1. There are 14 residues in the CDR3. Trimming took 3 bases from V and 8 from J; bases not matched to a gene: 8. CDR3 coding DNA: TGTGCCAGCAGTTTTCAGGACAGGGCGCGCGGCTACACCTTC. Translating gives CASSFQDRARGYTF.